The 5 T cell receptor beta chains given below trace back to one sample, sequenced in a study of cytomegalovirus exposure and HLA in healthy donors. Both 60 Vbeta primers and 13 Jbeta primers went into the PCR. Here immunoSEQ multiplex PCR was the method, and the copy in TCRdb shows in-frame clones only, minus some. This table has more than 110,000 clones, over 60% appearing once. The source material was PBMCs. The source is a male donor in good health and CMV-seropositive.

This chain joins TRBV29-1 and TRBJ2-7; 7 nucleotides agree with TRBD1. The CDR3 loop spans 12 amino acids. Germline values: CDR1 SQVTM, CDR2 ANQGSEA. The V and J ends lost 6 bases and 2 bases, in that order; junction bases with no gene match: 4. CDR3 sequence: CSVDTGAYEQYF. For the CDR3, the DNA is TGCAGCGTCGATACAGGGGCCTACGAGCAGTACTTC.

This CDR3 is CASSSPFLAGRRDTQYF. The CDR3 nucleotides are TGTGCCAGCTCATCTCCTTTCTTAGCGGGGCGGAGAGATACGCAGTATTTT. V gene TRBV18 combines with J gene TRBJ2-3; 8 nucleotides line up with TRBD2. This CDR3 has 17 residues. CDR1 and CDR2 from the germline V gene are KGHSH and LQKENI. Trimming at V came to 5 bases and at J to 5 bases, leaving 15 bases not matched to a gene.

The chain combines TRBV6-6 with TRBJ2-7; no firm D call. V lost 0 bases, J lost 1 base, and 4 bases lay in between. In germline, CDR1 is MNHNY, CDR2 SVGAGI (reference sequence). CDR3 length: 13 amino acids. The CDR3 sequence is CASSYSQSYEQYF. DNA for the CDR3: TGTGCCAGCAGTTACTCCCAATCCTACGAGCAGTACTTC.

V gene TRBV9 combines with J gene TRBJ2-6; D remains unclear. This CDR3 spans 15 amino acids. The V and J ends lost 1 base and 1 base respectively, with 6 bases between them. Germline CDR1 SGDLS, CDR2 YYNGEE. DNA for the CDR3: TGTGCCAGCAGCGTAATAACTTCTGGGGCCAACGTCCTGACTTTC. Translating gives CASSVITSGANVLTF.

This sequence joins TRBV9 and TRBJ2-5; TRBD1 agrees at 11 bases. Germline V gene data show CDR1 as SGDLS and CDR2 as YYNGEE. The CDR3 extends over 14 amino acids. J was trimmed by 2 bases and V by 4 bases; bases with no gene match: 1. The CDR3 DNA sequence: TGTGCCAGCAGCAGGGACAGGGGGCAAGAGACCCAGTACTTC. Protein product: CASSRDRGQETQYF.